The rows below give T cell receptor beta chains drawn from one sample of a study of Graves' ophthalmopathy and Graves' hyperthyroidism. TCRdb passed the multiplex PCR reads through MiXCR, listing each CDR3 protein once. The sample has around 1.1 million distinct CDR3 sequences, about 38% seen once. Specimen: peripheral blood or thyroid tissue (not recorded which). These receptors all come from an adult man with Graves' hyperthyroidism. Each CDR3 is given with its conserved first and last residue. D genes are given only for firm matches. Expanded clones get a size class; other rows say once, few or many, or leave the size out.

NA | many | TRBJ1-5 | TRBV12-3/TRBV12-4 | CASTRGGNQPQHF | TGTGCCAGCACCCGGGGGGGCAATCAGCCCCAGCATTTT
TRBD1 | NA | TRBJ2-2 | TRBV29-1 | CSVESTGLNTGELFF | TGCAGCGTTGAGTCGACAGGGCTGAACACCGGGGAGCTGTTTTTT
NA | NA | TRBJ1-6 | TRBV7-2 | CASSLGNQPLHF | TGTGCCAGCAGCTTAGGGAATCAGCCCCTCCACTTT
NA | NA | TRBJ2-2 | TRBV9 | CASSVALGGRTGEPFF | TGTGCCAGCAGCGTGGCTCTTGGCGGCCGAACCGGGGAGCCGTTTTTT
TRBD2 | NA | TRBJ2-5 | TRBV2 | CASSLSGEGRTQYF | TGTGCCAGCAGTTTATCGGGGGAGGGGAGGACCCAGTACTTC
NA | many | TRBJ1-5 | TRBV19 | CASAQGIEPQHF | TGTGCCAGCGCACAGGGTATTGAGCCCCAGCATTTT
TRBD1 | few | TRBJ1-4 | TRBV6-5 | CASSYGGTGEKLFF | TGTGCCAGCAGTTACGGAGGGACAGGGGAAAAACTGTTTTTT
NA | many | TRBJ1-1 | TRBV11-2 | CASTLGMFGNEAFF | TGTGCCAGCACCCTAGGTATGTTTGGAAATGAAGCTTTCTTT
TRBD1 | few | TRBJ1-2 | TRBV7-8 | CASSSGQNIYTF | TGTGCCAGCAGCTCGGGACAGAATATCTACACCTTC
TRBD1 | NA | TRBJ2-3 | TRBV24-1 | CATSDSTGGVDTQYF | TGTGCCACCAGTGATTCCACAGGGGGCGTTGATACGCAGTATTTT
TRBD1 | many | TRBJ2-7 | TRBV7-9 | CASSEGQGLVGYEQYF | TGTGCCAGCAGCGAGGGACAGGGCTTGGTTGGCTACGAGCAGTACTTC
NA | NA | TRBJ1-6 | TRBV20-1 | CSASTLVLRGGDNSPPHF | TGCAGTGCTAGCACACTAGTTTTAAGGGGAGGGGATAATTCACCCCCCCACTTT
NA | NA | TRBJ2-5 | TRBV24-1 | CASYPETQYF | TGTGCTAGCTACCCGGAGACCCAGTACTTC
NA | few | TRBJ2-5 | TRBV5-6 | CASSLAWQETQYF | TGTGCCAGCAGCTTGGCTTGGCAAGAGACCCAGTACTTC
NA | NA | TRBJ1-3 | TRBV4-1 | CASSHRLHRDSLAGNTIYF | TGCGCCAGCAGCCATAGATTACATCGGGACTCCCTTGCTGGAAACACCATATATTTT
TRBD1 | few | TRBJ2-6 | TRBV19 | CASSMTGGPTSGANVLTF | TGTGCCAGTAGTATGACAGGGGGCCCCACCTCTGGGGCCAACGTCCTGACTTTC
NA | NA | TRBJ2-5 | TRBV7-2 | CASSLGQGTTQETQYF | TGTGCCAGCAGCTTAGGACAGGGGACTACCCAAGAGACCCAGTACTTC
NA | NA | TRBJ2-7 | TRBV24-1 | CATSDLQGYEQYF | TGTGCCACCAGTGACCTGCAGGGTTACGAGCAGTACTTC
NA | many | TRBJ2-2 | TRBV14 | CASSRVVPGELFF | TGTGCCAGCAGCCGGGTTGTTCCGGGGGAGCTGTTTTTT
TRBD1 | NA | TRBJ1-3 | TRBV7-2 | CASSSPFSWDRGGNTIYF | TGTGCCAGCAGCTCACCTTTCTCCTGGGACAGGGGAGGAAACACCATATATTTT
NA | NA | TRBJ2-5 | TRBV20-1 | CSGHPQGETQYF | TGCAGTGGCCACCCCCAGGGCGAGACCCAGTACTTC
NA | many | TRBJ1-2 | TRBV29-1 | CSVKGGGEISYTF | TGCAGCGTTAAGGGGGGGGGAGAAATAAGCTACACCTTC
NA | NA | TRBJ1-5 | TRBV7-2 | CASSLGHRGGNQPQHF | TGTGCCAGCAGCCTTGGACACAGAGGGGGAAATCAGCCCCAGCATTTT
NA | many | TRBJ2-7 | TRBV2 | CASRTYEQYF | TGTGCCAGCAGGACCTACGAGCAGTACTTC
TRBD2 | NA | TRBJ2-5 | TRBV19 | CASSTSTSWIPQETQYF | TGTGCCAGTAGTACGTCGACTAGCTGGATCCCCCAAGAGACCCAGTACTTC
NA | NA | TRBJ1-1 | TRBV29-1 | CSVESGGTAEAFF | TGCAGCGTTGAATCCGGGGGTACAGCTGAAGCTTTCTTT